A single T cell receptor (beta chain) is shown here with its context. This record belongs to a study of multiple sclerosis patients with progressive multifocal leukoencephalopathy. This sample's time point: approximately 11 months of natalizumab therapy. The control group, sampled over time, had multiple sclerosis, received natalizumab and did not develop PML. The protocol was immunoSEQ multiplex PCR, while the TCRdb copy is restricted to in-frame clones and leaves out a portion. The table has tens of thousands of clones, roughly 90% seen once. Germline-derived CDR1 and CDR2 are LNHNV and YYDKDF (reference sequence). The CDR3 has 15 residues. Trimming pared 0 bases from V and 5 bases from J, leaving 13 bases between.

V and J are TRBV15 and TRBJ1-2; D gene unclear. Sample: PBMCs, taken from a patient treated with natalizumab. The receptor's source is a human donor with multiple sclerosis. The CDR3 spells CATSRDRGPGYGYTF. Here the CDR3 DNA reads TGTGCCACCAGCAGAGATCGAGGCCCGGGGTATGGCTACACCTTC.